Shown below are 15 T cell receptor beta chains from a single sample sequenced in a study of blood T cell repertoires in COVID-19. Sequencing was performed with immunoSEQ multiplex PCR; in TCRdb, only in-frame clones are kept and a portion is missing. The sample has 200,000 to 250,000 clones, about nine tenths seen once. Sequencing input: peripheral blood. These receptors all come from a man aged 25 to 40 who had recovered from COVID-19.

The CDR3 reads CAWSGGQALSYEQYF. The CDR3 DNA reads TGTGCCTGGAGTGGCGGGCAGGCGCTCTCCTACGAGCAGTACTTC. The chain uses TRBV30 and TRBJ2-7; the D gene is possibly TRBD2 (5 bases). CDR3 length equals 15 residues. The V and J ends lost 1 base and 0 bases respectively, with 13 bases between them. Germline V gene data show CDR1 as GTSNPN and CDR2 as SVGIG (reference sequence).

This clone was seen a single time. The rearrangement links TRBV7-2 to TRBJ1-1; D is uncertain. Germline CDR1 is SGHTA and CDR2 is FQGNSA. V dropped 5 bases and J dropped 6 bases, with 7 bases sitting between them. This CDR3 has 11 residues. DNA of the CDR3: TGTGCCAGCAGCCTTTACTCTGAAGCTTTCTTT. Translated, it gives CASSLYSEAFF.

This chain uses TRBV7-8 with TRBJ1-1; TRBD1 might be the D (5 bases). The CDR3 is made up of 13 amino acids. V lost 2 bases and J 2 bases, leaving 6 bases between the germline ends. Looked up from germline, CDR1 is SGHVS and CDR2 is FQNEAQ. CDR3 protein: CASSLRGNTEAFF. The DNA for the CDR3 is TGTGCCAGCAGCTTAAGGGGAAACACTGAAGCTTTCTTT.

The V call is TRBV21-1, the J call TRBJ1-1; the table's D gene call, TRBD1, was not cross checked with the DNA. TRBV21-1 is recorded as a pseudogene. CDR3 length: 18 residues. In DNA form, the CDR3 reads TGTGCCAGCAGTACCGACAGACAGGTTACACCTAGAAACACTGAAGCTTTCTTT. It codes for CASSTDRQVTPRNTEAFF.

The rearrangement joins TRBV4-3 to TRBJ2-3, with D possibly TRBD2 on 6 matching bases. V lost 1 base to trimming and J lost 2 bases, with 10 bases between them. The CDR3 length is 15 residues. Germline CDR1 and CDR2: LGHNA and YSLEER. The chain's CDR3 is CASSQAGGVTDTQYF. The CDR3 DNA sequence: TGCGCCAGCAGCCAAGCCGGGGGAGTCACAGATACGCAGTATTTT.

V gene TRBV6-5 combines with J gene TRBJ1-2; tentatively, D is TRBD1 (6 bases). Trimming removed 2 bases from V and 8 bases from J, with 15 bases in between. The CDR3 totals 14 residues. Germline V gene data show CDR1 as MNHEY and CDR2 as SVGAGI. DNA for the CDR3: TGTGCCAGCAGTTACGGATTAAGGGGGTCCGGCTACACCTTC. Translation: CASSYGLRGSGYTF.

The rearrangement links TRBV10-2 to TRBJ2-1, with 13 bases lining up with TRBD2. Germline CDR1 is WSHSY and CDR2 is SAAADI. This CDR3 spans 15 amino acids. Trimming removed 4 bases from V and 6 bases from J; junction bases left unmatched: 3. In nucleotides, the CDR3 is TGCGCCAGCAGTGGGGGACTAGCGGGGACCAATGAGCAGTTCTTC. It is translated as CASSGGLAGTNEQFF.

The chain couples TRBV7-6 to TRBJ2-1, with D hard to call. This CDR3 comprises 10 residues. Germline values: CDR1 SGHVS, CDR2 FNYEAQ. V lost 4 bases to trimming and J lost 10 bases, with 5 bases between them. DNA of the CDR3: TGTGCCAGCAGCTCTAGGGAGCAGTTCTTC. Protein sequence: CASSSREQFF.

V usage is TRBV19 and J usage is TRBJ2-1; D may be TRBD2 (5 bases). V lost 5 bases, J lost 15 bases, and 17 bases lay in between. The CDR3 is made up of 12 amino acids. Germline V lookup: CDR1 LNHDA, CDR2 SQIVND (reference sequence). The CDR3 nucleotides read TGTGCCAGTAGTCCCTCTGTGGAGGCGCCGTTCTTC. Residues: CASSPSVEAPFF.

The gene calls are TRBV5-1 and TRBJ2-3, with 10 bases aligning to TRBD2. CDR1 and CDR2 from the germline V gene are SGHRS and YFSETQ. The CDR3 runs to 17 residues. The trim removed 0 bases at V and 5 bases at J, leaving 9 bases unmatched. The CDR3 here is CASSLGNSGGALDTQYF. The CDR3, as DNA: TGCGCCAGCAGCTTGGGGAACAGCGGGGGGGCATTAGATACGCAGTATTTT.

V gene TRBV5-1 combines with J gene TRBJ2-3; TRBD2 matches 10 bases. Germline CDR1 is SGHRS and CDR2 is YFSETQ. This CDR3 contains 16 residues. Trimming removed 3 bases from V and 3 bases from J; junction bases left unmatched: 7. The CDR3 spells CASSSGLAPGTDTQYF. The CDR3 DNA reads as TGCGCCAGCAGCTCGGGACTAGCGCCGGGGACAGATACGCAGTATTTT.

The rearrangement uses TRBV12-2 and TRBJ2-7; the tabulated D call, TRBD1, remains unverified against the DNA. TRBV12-2 is recorded as a pseudogene. The CDR3 consists of 16 residues. DNA of the CDR3: TGTGCAAGTCGCTTAACGGACAGGGGCTATTCCTACGAGCAGTACTTC. The encoded protein is CASRLTDRGYSYEQYF.

J is TRBJ2-4 and V is TRBV14; no reliable D call. Germline values: CDR1 SGHDN, CDR2 FVKESK. The CDR3 contains 14 residues. V lost 0 bases and J lost 0, with 3 bases in between. For the CDR3, the DNA is TGTGCCAGCAGCCAAGAACTAGCCAAAAACATTCAGTACTTC. The encoded protein is CASSQELAKNIQYF. Variable domain in full (rest from reference TRBV14 and TRBJ2-4): EAGVTQFPSHSVIEKGQTVTLRCDPISGHDNLYWYRRVMGKEIKFLLHFVKESKQDESGMPNNRFLAERTGGTYSTLKVQPAELEDSGVYFCASSQELAKNIQYFGAGTRLSVL.

The chain joins TRBV11-2 to TRBJ2-5; no clear D. The V end lost 2 bases, the J end lost 1 base, and 11 bases lay between the germline ends. Per germline, CDR1 SGHAT and CDR2 FQNNGV. This CDR3 has 15 amino acids. For the CDR3, the DNA is TGTGCCAGCAGCTTATTATTCGTCCTCCAAGAGACCCAGTACTTC. Amino acid sequence: CASSLLFVLQETQYF.

CDR3 coding DNA: TGCGCCAGCAGTGACCCCGGGGCGGGGAGCTACAATGAGCAGTTCTTC. Its translation: CASSDPGAGSYNEQFF. The genes are TRBV10-1 and TRBJ2-1, with D possibly being TRBD2 (6 bases). Germline CDR1 is WNHNN and CDR2 is SYGVQD (reference sequence). Trimming pared 3 bases from V and 3 bases from J, leaving 15 bases between. This CDR3 comprises 16 residues.